A single sample is the source of the 11 T cell receptor beta chains below, sequenced in a study of blood T cell repertoires in COVID-19 (dated by TCRdb to 2018 to 2020). Libraries were built with the immunoSEQ multiplex PCR assay. TCRdb re-hosts the immuneACCESS table, in-frame sequences only. Its copies lack some clones; in the studies checked, an unresolved V gene accounts for under half of them, and the cause for the rest is not known. This sample is represented by over 300,000 clones; around 91% of them were singletons. About 6.8% of the sample belongs to the ten largest clones. Sequencing was done on a sample of peripheral blood. These receptors originate from a man younger than 30 with active or convalescent COVID-19.

The chain employs TRBV20-1 and TRBJ1-5; 7 bases match TRBD1. The ends lost 3 bases at V and 4 bases at J; junction bases unmatched: 12. Germline assignment: CDR1 DFQATT and CDR2 SNEGSKA (reference sequence). This CDR3 spans 16 amino acids. The CDR3 loop is CSASPGGWKQNQPQHF. The CDR3 nucleotides read TGCAGTGCTAGTCCAGGGGGATGGAAACAAAATCAGCCCCAGCATTTT.

The chain carries TRBV6-5 and TRBJ2-1, with 9 bases identical to TRBD2. CDR1 MNHEY and CDR2 SVGAGI come from the germline V gene. The ends lost 5 bases at V and 0 bases at J; junction bases unmatched: 2. This CDR3 has 15 amino acids. CDR3 sequence: CASSNSGGSYNEQFF. CDR3 nucleotides: TGTGCCAGCAGTAATAGCGGGGGCTCCTACAATGAGCAGTTCTTC.

The CDR3 DNA reads TGTGCCAGCAGCAACCGAGCCCCCACAGATACGCAGTATTTT. It yields the protein CASSNRAPTDTQYF. The chain recombines TRBV28 with TRBJ2-3; no reliable D call. CDR3 length equals 14 residues. V shed 6 bases and J shed 2 bases, with 12 bases lying between them. Germline assignment: CDR1 MDHEN and CDR2 SYDVKM.

CDR3 DNA sequence: TGTGCCAGCAGCCGGGGACAGATGGACTATGGCTACACCTTC. This codes for CASSRGQMDYGYTF. This chain connects TRBV3-1 (or the pseudogene TRBV3-2) to TRBJ1-2, with 7 bases that match TRBD1. The CDR3 is 14 residues long. Germline CDR1 is LGHDT and CDR2 is YNNKEL (reference sequence). V was pared by 4 bases and J by 3 bases, with 5 bases of the junction left unmatched.

CDR3 loop: CASRFEGRGSTQYF. The CDR3 DNA reads as TGTGCCAGCAGGTTTGAGGGCAGGGGAAGTACGCAGTACTTC. The V call is TRBV6-5, the J call TRBJ2-7; tentative D call: TRBD1 (6 bases). The germline CDR1 and CDR2 sequences are MNHEY and SVGAGI. The CDR3 sequence is 14 residues long. The V end lost 6 bases, the J end lost 9 bases, and 21 bases lay between the germline ends.

The chain employs TRBV10-3 and TRBJ1-5; TRBD1 is a possible D gene (5 bases). The CDR3 runs 13 residues. Per the germline V gene, CDR1 is ENHRY and CDR2 is SYGVKD. V lost 5 bases and J 5 bases, leaving 10 bases between the germline ends. This CDR3 is CAISPGPDQPQHF. As DNA, the CDR3 is TGTGCCATCAGTCCAGGGCCGGATCAGCCCCAGCATTTT.

V usage is TRBV24-1 and J usage is TRBJ2-7; tentatively, D is TRBD1 (6 bases). Trimming pared 4 bases from V and 5 bases from J, leaving 26 bases between. The CDR3 has 18 amino acids. Germline CDR1 is KGHDR and CDR2 is SFDVKD. DNA for the CDR3: TGTGCCACCAGTGAGCAAAACACAGGGACCACCGCTTACCACGAGCAGTACTTC. Translated, it gives CATSEQNTGTTAYHEQYF.

The rearrangement uses TRBV5-6 and TRBJ1-2, with 9 bases lining up with TRBD1. The CDR3 covers 15 residues. V was clipped by 5 bases and J by 2 bases; unmatched bases: 7. Germline-derived CDR1 and CDR2 are SGHDT and YYEEEE. CDR3: CASSWDRERNYGYTF. The CDR3, as DNA: TGTGCCAGCAGTTGGGACAGGGAAAGGAACTATGGCTACACCTTC.

The chain links TRBV14 to TRBJ1-1, with D tentatively TRBD1 (6 bases). Trimming shortened V by 2 bases and J by 2 bases, and 24 bases separated the two germline ends. Looked up from germline, CDR1 is SGHDN and CDR2 is FVKESK. This CDR3 is built from 19 residues. The CDR3 nucleotides are TGTGCCAGCAGCCAACTAATAAACAGGGCTATGGGGATCAACACTGAAGCTTTCTTT. Residues: CASSQLINRAMGINTEAFF.

The CDR3 sequence: CASSAETTAGNTIYF. Here the CDR3 DNA reads TGTGCCAGCAGCGCCGAGACGACAGCTGGAAACACCATATATTTT. This chain links TRBV9 with TRBJ1-3, with D maybe TRBD1 (5 bases). Looked up from germline, CDR1 is SGDLS and CDR2 is YYNGEE. Trimming cost V 3 bases and J 2 bases, with 12 bases left between them. The CDR3 runs to 15 residues.

J is TRBJ1-1 and V is TRBV7-6; D ambiguous. The CDR3 runs to 16 residues. Trimming left V 0 bases short and J 3 bases short, with 14 bases between. Germline-derived CDR1 and CDR2 are SGHVS and FNYEAQ. DNA for the CDR3: TGTGCCAGCAGCTTAGCGCCCACTGTGTTGTACACTGAAGCTTTCTTT. It yields the protein CASSLAPTVLYTEAFF.